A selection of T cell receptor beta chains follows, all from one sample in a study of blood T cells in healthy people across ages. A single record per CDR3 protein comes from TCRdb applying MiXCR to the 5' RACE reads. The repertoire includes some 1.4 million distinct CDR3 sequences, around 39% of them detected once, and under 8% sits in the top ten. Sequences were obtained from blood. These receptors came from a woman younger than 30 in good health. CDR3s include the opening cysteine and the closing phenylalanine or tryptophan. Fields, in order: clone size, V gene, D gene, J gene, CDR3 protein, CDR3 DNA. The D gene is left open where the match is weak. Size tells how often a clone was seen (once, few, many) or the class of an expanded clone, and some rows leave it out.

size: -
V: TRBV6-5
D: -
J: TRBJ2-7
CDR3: CASSESGPFYEQYF
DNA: TGTGCCAGCAGTGAATCCGGACCGTTCTACGAGCAGTACTTC

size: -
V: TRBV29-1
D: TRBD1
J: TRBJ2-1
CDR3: CSAEDRGYNEQFF
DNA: TGCAGCGCTGAGGACAGGGGCTACAATGAGCAGTTCTTC

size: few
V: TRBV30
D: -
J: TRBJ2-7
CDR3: CAWRDPTRRYEQYF
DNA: TGTGCCTGGAGGGACCCGACTAGACGTTACGAGCAGTACTTC

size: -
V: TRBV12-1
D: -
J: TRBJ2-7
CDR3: CASSFTTRYEQYF
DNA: TGTGCCAGCAGCTTTACGACTCGCTACGAGCAGTACTTC

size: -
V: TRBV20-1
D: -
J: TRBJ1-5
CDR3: CSARVVGQKNRPQHF
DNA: TGCAGTGCTAGAGTCGTTGGGCAGAAGAATCGGCCCCAGCATTTT

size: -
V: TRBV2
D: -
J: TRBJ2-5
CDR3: CASRGPSQHPETQYF
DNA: TGTGCCAGCCGAGGACCTAGCCAACACCCAGAGACCCAGTACTTC

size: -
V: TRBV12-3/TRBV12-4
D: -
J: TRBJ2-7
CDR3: CASSLIRTASSYEQYF
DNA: TGTGCCAGCAGTTTAATAAGGACAGCGAGCTCCTACGAGCAGTACTTC

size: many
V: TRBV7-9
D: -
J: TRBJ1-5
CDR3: CASSTTGISNQPQHF
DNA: TGTGCCAGCAGCACGACCGGGATAAGCAATCAGCCCCAGCATTTT

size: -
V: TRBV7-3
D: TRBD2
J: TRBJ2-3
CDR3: CASSLEYGRAGGRTDTQYF
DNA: TGTGCCAGCAGCTTAGAGTATGGTCGAGCGGGGGGTCGCACAGATACGCAGTATTTT

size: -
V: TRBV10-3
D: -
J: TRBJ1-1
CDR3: CATCNVEGFEAFF
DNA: TGTGCCACCTGCAATGTAGAGGGGTTTGAAGCTTTCTTT

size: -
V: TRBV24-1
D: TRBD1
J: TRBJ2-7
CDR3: CATSDSATGTYKQYF
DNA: TGTGCCACCAGTGATTCAGCGACAGGGACCTACAAGCAGTACTTC

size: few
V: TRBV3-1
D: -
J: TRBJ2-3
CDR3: CASSLSHSTDTQYF
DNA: TGTGCCAGCAGCCTATCCCACAGCACAGATACGCAGTATTTT

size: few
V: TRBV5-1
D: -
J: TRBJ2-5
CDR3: CASSLAGRQQETQYF
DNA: TGCGCCAGCAGCTTGGCCGGTCGGCAGCAAGAGACCCAGTACTTC

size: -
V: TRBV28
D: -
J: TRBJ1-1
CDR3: CASTPLSRATEAFF
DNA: TGTGCCAGCACCCCACTTAGTCGGGCTACTGAAGCTTTCTTT

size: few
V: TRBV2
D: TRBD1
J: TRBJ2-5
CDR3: CASSALRGQGAETQYF
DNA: TGTGCCAGCAGTGCCCTTCGGGGACAGGGGGCTGAGACCCAGTACTTC

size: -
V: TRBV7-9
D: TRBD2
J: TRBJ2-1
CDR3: CASSLAPGLAGGREQFF
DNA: TGTGCCAGCAGCTTAGCACCGGGACTAGCGGGAGGTCGGGAGCAGTTCTTC

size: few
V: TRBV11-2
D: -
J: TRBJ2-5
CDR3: CASSQLGREEETQYF
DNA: TGTGCCAGCAGCCAACTGGGGCGTGAGGAAGAGACCCAGTACTTC

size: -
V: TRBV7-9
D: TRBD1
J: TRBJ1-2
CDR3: CASSDRVYGYTF
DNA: TGTGCCAGCAGCGACAGGGTCTATGGCTACACCTTC

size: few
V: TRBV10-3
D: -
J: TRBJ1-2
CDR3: CAISEAVLDYGYTF
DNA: TGTGCCATCAGTGAAGCGGTCCTAGACTATGGCTACACCTTC

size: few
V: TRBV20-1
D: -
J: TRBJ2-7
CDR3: CSAIGENSNEQYF
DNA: TGCAGTGCTATTGGGGAAAACTCTAACGAGCAGTACTTC

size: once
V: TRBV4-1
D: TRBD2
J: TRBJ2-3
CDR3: CASSPYSGGAGNTQYF
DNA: TGCGCCAGCAGCCCCTATAGCGGGGGGGCGGGTAATACGCAGTATTTT

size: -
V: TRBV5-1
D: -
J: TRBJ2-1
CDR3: CASSLARTGRGNEQFF
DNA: TGCGCCAGCAGCTTGGCCCGGACAGGGAGGGGGAATGAGCAGTTCTTC

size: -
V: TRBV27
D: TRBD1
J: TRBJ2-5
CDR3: CASSPRTGKSETQYF
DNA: TGTGCCAGCAGTCCCCGGACAGGGAAGTCCGAGACCCAGTACTTC

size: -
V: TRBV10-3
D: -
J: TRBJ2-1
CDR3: CAISGLGGIDSYEQFF
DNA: TGTGCCATCAGTGGTCTAGGGGGGATAGACTCCTACGAGCAGTTCTTC

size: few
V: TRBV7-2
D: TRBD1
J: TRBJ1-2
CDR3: CASSLLAGGLNGYTF
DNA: TGTGCCAGCAGCTTATTGGCAGGGGGCTTGAATGGCTACACCTTC

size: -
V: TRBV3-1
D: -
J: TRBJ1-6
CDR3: CASSQDRRNSPLHF
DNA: TGTGCCAGCAGCCAAGATCGAAGGAATTCACCCCTCCACTTT

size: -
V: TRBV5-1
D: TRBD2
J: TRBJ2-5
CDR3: CASSSVMTSADQETQYF
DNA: TGCGCCAGCAGCTCGGTTATGACTAGCGCCGACCAAGAGACCCAGTACTTC

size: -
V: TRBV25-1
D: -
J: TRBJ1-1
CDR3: CASRVAGHTEAFF
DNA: TGTGCCAGCAGGGTGGCAGGTCACACTGAAGCTTTTTTT

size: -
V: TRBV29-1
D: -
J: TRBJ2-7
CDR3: CSGARGYEQYF
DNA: TGCAGCGGTGCTCGGGGGTACGAGCAGTACTTC

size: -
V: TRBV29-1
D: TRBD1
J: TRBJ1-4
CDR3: CSGGTGTEKLFF
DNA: TGCAGCGGCGGGACAGGGACTGAAAAACTGTTTTTT

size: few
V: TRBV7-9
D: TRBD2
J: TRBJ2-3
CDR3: CASSLQRELDTQYF
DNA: TGTGCCAGCAGCTTACAGCGGGAGTTAGATACGCAGTATTTT

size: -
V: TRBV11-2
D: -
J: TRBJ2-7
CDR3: CASSLEEGGEQYF
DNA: TGTGCCAGCAGCTTAGAAGAAGGGGGCGAGCAGTACTTC

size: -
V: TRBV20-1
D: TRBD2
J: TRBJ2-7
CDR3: CSAIKETSGSGEQYF
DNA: TGCAGTGCTATTAAGGAGACTAGCGGGAGCGGGGAGCAGTACTTC

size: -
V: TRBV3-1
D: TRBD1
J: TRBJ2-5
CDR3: CASSLMDRGTQETQYF
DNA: TGTGCCAGCAGCCTTATGGACAGGGGAACTCAAGAGACCCAGTACTTC

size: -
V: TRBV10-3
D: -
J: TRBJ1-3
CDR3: CAIRDSNSGNTIYF
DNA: TGTGCCATCAGAGACAGCAACTCTGGAAACACCATATATTTT

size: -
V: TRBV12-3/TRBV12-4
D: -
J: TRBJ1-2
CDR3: CASSRRYSWMESDYGYTF
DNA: TGTGCCAGCAGTCGTCGATATTCATGGATGGAAAGCGACTATGGCTACACCTTC

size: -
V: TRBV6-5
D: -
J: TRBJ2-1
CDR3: CASSPQGAPYNEQFF
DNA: TGTGCCAGCAGCCCCCAGGGTGCACCCTACAATGAGCAGTTCTTC

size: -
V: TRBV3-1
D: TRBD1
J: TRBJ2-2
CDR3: CASSQATGGRFRGTGELFF
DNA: TGTGCCAGCAGCCAAGCGACAGGGGGTCGATTCCGGGGCACCGGGGAGCTGTTTTTT

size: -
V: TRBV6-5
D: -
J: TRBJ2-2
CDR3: CASSYKTAGELFF
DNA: TGTGCCAGCAGTTACAAGACTGCCGGGGAGCTGTTTTTT

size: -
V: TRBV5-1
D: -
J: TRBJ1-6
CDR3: CASFRYGIPSYNSPLHF
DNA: TGCGCCAGCTTCCGTTACGGGATCCCCTCCTATAATTCACCCCTCCACTTT

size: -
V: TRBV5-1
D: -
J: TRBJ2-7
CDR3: CASTAGLHYEQYF
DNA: TGCGCCAGCACCGCGGGACTGCACTACGAGCAGTACTTC